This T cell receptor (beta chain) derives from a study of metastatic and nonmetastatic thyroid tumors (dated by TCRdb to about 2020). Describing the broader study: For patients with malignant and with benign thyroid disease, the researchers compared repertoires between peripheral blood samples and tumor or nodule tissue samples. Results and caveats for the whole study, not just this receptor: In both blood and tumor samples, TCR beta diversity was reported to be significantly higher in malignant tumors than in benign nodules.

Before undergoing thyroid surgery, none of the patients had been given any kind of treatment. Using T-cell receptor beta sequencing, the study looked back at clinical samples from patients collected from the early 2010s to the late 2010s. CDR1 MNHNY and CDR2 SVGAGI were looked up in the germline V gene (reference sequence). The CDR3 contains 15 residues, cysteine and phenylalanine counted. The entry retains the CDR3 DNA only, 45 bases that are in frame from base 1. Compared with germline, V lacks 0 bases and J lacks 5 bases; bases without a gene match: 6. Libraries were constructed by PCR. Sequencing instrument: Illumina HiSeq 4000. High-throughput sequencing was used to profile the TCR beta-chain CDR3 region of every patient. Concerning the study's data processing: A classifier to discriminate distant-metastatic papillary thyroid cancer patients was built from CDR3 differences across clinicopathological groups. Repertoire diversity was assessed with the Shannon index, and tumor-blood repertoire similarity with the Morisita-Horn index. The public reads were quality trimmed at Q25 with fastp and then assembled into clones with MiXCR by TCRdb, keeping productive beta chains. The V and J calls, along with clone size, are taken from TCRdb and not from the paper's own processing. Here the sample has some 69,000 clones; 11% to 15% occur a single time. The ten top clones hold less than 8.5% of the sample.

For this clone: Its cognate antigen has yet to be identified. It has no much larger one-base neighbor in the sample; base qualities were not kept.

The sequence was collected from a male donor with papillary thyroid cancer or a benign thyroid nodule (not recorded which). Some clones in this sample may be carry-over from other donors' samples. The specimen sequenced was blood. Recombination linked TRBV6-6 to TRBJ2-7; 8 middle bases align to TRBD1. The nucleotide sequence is TGTGCCAGCAGTTACTCTTCCCAGGGGGCTAACGAGCAGTACTTC. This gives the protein CASSYSSQGANEQYF.